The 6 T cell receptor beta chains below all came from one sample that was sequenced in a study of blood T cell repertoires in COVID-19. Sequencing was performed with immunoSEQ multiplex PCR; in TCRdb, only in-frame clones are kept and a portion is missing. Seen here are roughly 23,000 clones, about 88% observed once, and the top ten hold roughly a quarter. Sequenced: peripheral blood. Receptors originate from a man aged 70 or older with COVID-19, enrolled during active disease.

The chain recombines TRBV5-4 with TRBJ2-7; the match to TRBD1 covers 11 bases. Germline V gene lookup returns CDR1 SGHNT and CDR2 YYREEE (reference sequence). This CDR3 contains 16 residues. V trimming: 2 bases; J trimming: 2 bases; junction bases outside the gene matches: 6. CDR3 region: CASSFPGQGGTYEQYF. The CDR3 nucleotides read TGTGCCAGCAGCTTCCCGGGACAGGGGGGAACCTACGAGCAGTACTTC.

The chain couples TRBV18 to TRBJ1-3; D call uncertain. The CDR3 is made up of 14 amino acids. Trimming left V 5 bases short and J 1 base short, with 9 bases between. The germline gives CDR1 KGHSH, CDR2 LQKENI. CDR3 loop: CASSNGESGNTIYF. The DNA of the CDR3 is TGTGCCAGCTCAAACGGGGAATCTGGAAACACCATATATTTT.

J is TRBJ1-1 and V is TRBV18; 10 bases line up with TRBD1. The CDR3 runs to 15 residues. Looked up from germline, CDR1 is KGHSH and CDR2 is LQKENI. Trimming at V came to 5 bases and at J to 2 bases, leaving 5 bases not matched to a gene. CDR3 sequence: CASSFWTGGNTEAFF. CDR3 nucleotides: TGTGCCAGCTCATTCTGGACAGGGGGAAACACTGAAGCTTTCTTT. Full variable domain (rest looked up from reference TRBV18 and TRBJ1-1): NAGVMQNPRHLVRRRGQEARLRCSPMKGHSHVYWYRQLPEEGLKFMVYLQKENIIDESGMPKERFSAEFPKEGPSILRIQQVVRGDSAAYFCASSFWTGGNTEAFFGQGTRLTVV.

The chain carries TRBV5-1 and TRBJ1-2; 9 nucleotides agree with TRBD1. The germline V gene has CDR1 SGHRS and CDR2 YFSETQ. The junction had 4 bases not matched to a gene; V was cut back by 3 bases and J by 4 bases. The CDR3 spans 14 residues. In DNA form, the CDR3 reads TGCGCCAGCAGCTCCGGGACAGGGCCCTATGGCTACACCTTC. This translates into CASSSGTGPYGYTF.

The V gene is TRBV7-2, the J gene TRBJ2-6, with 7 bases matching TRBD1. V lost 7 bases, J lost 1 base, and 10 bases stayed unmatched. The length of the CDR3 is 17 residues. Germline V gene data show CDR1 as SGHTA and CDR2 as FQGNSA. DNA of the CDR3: TGTGCCAGCACTTTGACAGGGTGGTTTTCTGGGGCCAACGTCCTGACTTTC. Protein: CASTLTGWFSGANVLTF.

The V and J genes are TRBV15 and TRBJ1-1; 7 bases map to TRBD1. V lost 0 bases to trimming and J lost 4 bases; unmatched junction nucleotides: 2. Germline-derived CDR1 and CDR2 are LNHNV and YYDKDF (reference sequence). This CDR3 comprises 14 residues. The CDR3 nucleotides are TGTGCCACCAGCAGAGATCGACAGGGCACTGAAGCTTTCTTT. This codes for CATSRDRQGTEAFF.